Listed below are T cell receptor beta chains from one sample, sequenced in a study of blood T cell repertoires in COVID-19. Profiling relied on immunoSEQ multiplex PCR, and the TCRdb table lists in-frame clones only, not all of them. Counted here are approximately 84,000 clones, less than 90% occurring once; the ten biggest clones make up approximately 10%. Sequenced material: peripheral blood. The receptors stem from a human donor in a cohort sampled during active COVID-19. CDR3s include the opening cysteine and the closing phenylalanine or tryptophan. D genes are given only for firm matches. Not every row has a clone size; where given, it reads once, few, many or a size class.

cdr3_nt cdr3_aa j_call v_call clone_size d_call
TGTGCCAGCAGTTTTCGGGACAGAGACTACGAGCAGTACTTC CASSFRDRDYEQYF TRBJ2-7 TRBV27 NA TRBD1
TGTGCCTGGAGTGTGGGCAGGGTCTACGAGCAGTACTTC CAWSVGRVYEQYF TRBJ2-7 TRBV30 once NA
TGTGCCAGCAGTCCCTTGGGCTCCACCTACAATGAGCAGTTCTTC CASSPLGSTYNEQFF TRBJ2-1 TRBV6-5 once NA
TGTGCCAGCAGGCCGGGAGCTCCGGGGTACACCTTC CASRPGAPGYTF TRBJ1-2 TRBV2 once NA
TGTGCCAGCAGTCCTCACAGGGAGAGGGCACCCCTCCACTTT CASSPHRERAPLHF TRBJ1-6 TRBV27 NA NA
TGCGCCAGCAGCTACGGACTAGCGGGAGGAACGAGTAACCAAGAGACCCAGTACTTC CASSYGLAGGTSNQETQYF TRBJ2-5 TRBV5-1 NA TRBD2
TGTGCCAGCAGCCGACGGGGGGGAATGGACATTCAGTACTTC CASSRRGGMDIQYF TRBJ2-4 TRBV7-9 few TRBD2
TGTGCCAGCAGTTTTCAGAACAGGGCCTATGGCTACACCTTC CASSFQNRAYGYTF TRBJ1-2 TRBV28 NA NA
TGTGCCTGGACAGGGGCCGGGAATTCACCCCTCCACTTT CAWTGAGNSPLHF TRBJ1-6 TRBV30 few NA
TGTGCCAGCAGTGAATGGGGACAGCCCAATCAGCCCCAGCATTTT CASSEWGQPNQPQHF TRBJ1-5 TRBV6-1 NA TRBD1
TGTGCCAGCAGTACCCCAGGCGACAGGGTGGACACTGAAGCTTTCTTT CASSTPGDRVDTEAFF TRBJ1-1 TRBV2 NA TRBD1
TGTGCCAGCAGTTCCCCGGCAGGGGAGGGACGCGAGACCCAGTACTTC CASSSPAGEGRETQYF TRBJ2-5 TRBV28 once NA
TGCGCCAGCAGCGTGGGACATTTGGATGAGCAGTTCTTC CASSVGHLDEQFF TRBJ2-1 TRBV5-1 NA NA
TGTGCCAGCAGCAAAGGGGACAGCGGGGGCCGGGAAGAGACCCAGTACTTC CASSKGDSGGREETQYF TRBJ2-5 TRBV9 once NA
TGTGCCAGCAGTGAAGTAGGGACAGGAGAAAACATTCAGTACTTC CASSEVGTGENIQYF TRBJ2-4 TRBV6-1 NA TRBD1
TGTGCCAGCAGTTTATTCGGGGAGTTCCCCTACGAGCAGTACTTC CASSLFGEFPYEQYF TRBJ2-7 TRBV28 NA NA
TGCAGTGCTAGTCCCGGGGTGAGCACAGATACGCAGTATTTT CSASPGVSTDTQYF TRBJ2-3 TRBV20-1 NA NA
TGTGCCAGCACCATCTCCGGGACAAACTCTGGAAACACCATATATTTT CASTISGTNSGNTIYF TRBJ1-3 TRBV7-9 NA NA
TGCGCCAGCAGCCAAGCAGCGGGAGTGCCAGATACGCAGTATTTT CASSQAAGVPDTQYF TRBJ2-3 TRBV4-1 NA TRBD2
TGTGCCTGGAGTCTGGCAGGGGTCGGGGCTTTCTTT CAWSLAGVGAFF TRBJ1-1 TRBV30 NA NA
TGTGCCACCAGCGGCCTTAGGGGGTCCTATGGCTACACCTTC CATSGLRGSYGYTF TRBJ1-2 TRBV15 few NA
TGTGCCAACTCACCTAGCGGAAAATGCACCGGGGAGCTGTTTTTT CANSPSGKCTGELFF TRBJ2-2 TRBV19 few TRBD2
TGTGCCAGCAGCTCCCTGGGACAGAACACTGAAGCTTTCTTT CASSSLGQNTEAFF TRBJ1-1 TRBV7-3 NA NA
TGCGCCAGCAGCTACGAAATAGCGGGAGCAACAGATACGCAGTATTTT CASSYEIAGATDTQYF TRBJ2-3 TRBV5-1 NA TRBD2
TGTGCCAGCAGCAAACGGACAGGGGACGACAGCAATCAGCCCCAGCATTTT CASSKRTGDDSNQPQHF TRBJ1-5 TRBV7-2 NA TRBD1
TGTGCCAGCAGAGACAGACAGGGGGGGAATTCACCCCTCCACTTT CASRDRQGGNSPLHF TRBJ1-6 TRBV28 NA TRBD1
TGTGCCAGCAAGGAGGTTAGCGGGAGATCGAACACCGGGGAGCTGTTTTTT CASKEVSGRSNTGELFF TRBJ2-2 TRBV6-4 NA TRBD2
TGTGCCAGCAGTGAGACTTTATCCTACGAGCAGTACTTC CASSETLSYEQYF TRBJ2-7 TRBV2 NA NA
TGTGCCAGCAGCGGTCTAGCAGACCAAGAGACCCAGTACTTC CASSGLADQETQYF TRBJ2-5 TRBV9 NA NA
TGTGCCAGCAGCTCCCTGACCTATAGCGGGGGGGAGACCCAGTACTTC CASSSLTYSGGETQYF TRBJ2-5 TRBV7-9 NA TRBD2
TGCGCCAGCAGTGCCGTCGGCCAAGAGACCCAGTACTTC CASSAVGQETQYF TRBJ2-5 TRBV10-2 NA NA
TGTGCCAGCAGTGAGTTGGGGGGAAGCAATCAGCCCCAGCATTTT CASSELGGSNQPQHF TRBJ1-5 TRBV2 few NA
TGTGCCACCAGTGATTCCCCGGCGAACACCGGGGAGCTGTTTTTT CATSDSPANTGELFF TRBJ2-2 TRBV24-1 NA NA
TGTGCCTGGAGTGCCCAGGGTGAGCAGCCCCAGCATTTT CAWSAQGEQPQHF TRBJ1-5 TRBV30 NA NA
TGCGCCAGCAGCCGGATCGACAGGGCGTTGTCTGAAGCTTTCTTT CASSRIDRALSEAFF TRBJ1-1 TRBV4-1 NA TRBD1
TGTGCCAGCAGCCGGGACAGGGGGCTCTATAATTCACCCCTCCACTTT CASSRDRGLYNSPLHF TRBJ1-6 TRBV5-6 NA TRBD1
TGCGCCAGCAGCTTGAGCGGGGGTAGCTCCTACGAGCAGTACTTC CASSLSGGSSYEQYF TRBJ2-7 TRBV5-1 NA TRBD2
TGTGCCAGCAGAGAATCTAACAATGAGCAGTTCTTC CASRESNNEQFF TRBJ2-1 TRBV28 NA NA
TGTGCCACCAGTGATACCGGGACAGGAGCCGGCTACGAGCAGTACTTC CATSDTGTGAGYEQYF TRBJ2-7 TRBV24-1 NA TRBD1
TGTGCCAGCAGCCAATCGAGGTCGGCCCCCTTCTATCAGTTT CASSQSRSAPFYQF TRBJ1-3 TRBV3-1/TRBV3-2 NA NA
TGTGCCAGCAGTTTATCTGGGACACTCACCTACGAGCAGTACTTC CASSLSGTLTYEQYF TRBJ2-7 TRBV27 NA NA
TGTGCCAGCAGCTGGACAGAGAACACTGAAGCTTTCTTT CASSWTENTEAFF TRBJ1-1 TRBV5-4 NA NA
TGTGCCAGCAGTCTCACCGAGGGTAGGGAATGGCCACCCCTCCACTTT CASSLTEGREWPPLHF TRBJ1-6 TRBV28 NA NA
TGCGCCAGCAGCCAACCCTACACAGATACGCAGTATTTT CASSQPYTDTQYF TRBJ2-3 TRBV4-1 NA NA
TGTGCCAGCAGCCAAGATGGGGCCACAGGGGAAGCTTTCTTT CASSQDGATGEAFF TRBJ1-1 TRBV4-2 NA NA
TGTGCCAGCAGCCTTGTAAGGGGCGGTGAGCAGTTCTTC CASSLVRGGEQFF TRBJ2-1 TRBV5-6 NA NA
TGTGCCAGTAGTATAGGAGACCCAGGCTATAATTCACCCCTCCACTTT CASSIGDPGYNSPLHF TRBJ1-6 TRBV19 NA NA
TGTGCCAGCAGTTACGTTGCGGGCCCATACGAGCAGTACTTC CASSYVAGPYEQYF TRBJ2-7 TRBV27 NA NA
TGCGCCAGCAGCTTGGACGGCAGGGGAACCTACGAGCAGTACTTC CASSLDGRGTYEQYF TRBJ2-7 TRBV5-1 many NA
TGTGCCAGCAGCGTAGATCCAGCGGGAGGGGCCGGGGAGCTGTTTTTT CASSVDPAGGAGELFF TRBJ2-2 TRBV9 once TRBD2
TGTGCCAGCAGCTTATCCAGGAACACTGAAGCTTTCTTT CASSLSRNTEAFF TRBJ1-1 TRBV7-2 NA NA
TGTGCCAGCAGCTTGGAGGTCAACTACGCGAACACCGGGGAGCTGTTTTTT CASSLEVNYANTGELFF TRBJ2-2 TRBV7-3 NA NA
TGTGCCAGTAGTATAAGGGGGAGTCCCAATGAGCAGTTCTTC CASSIRGSPNEQFF TRBJ2-1 TRBV19 NA NA
TGTGCCAGCCTAATGGGACAGGGAGAGACCCAGTACTTC CASLMGQGETQYF TRBJ2-5 TRBV6-5 once TRBD1